The clone carrying this T cell receptor (beta chain) was seen more than once but under ten times. This sample was taken from a study of blood T cell repertoires in COVID-19. The repertoire was sequenced with immunoSEQ multiplex PCR; TCRdb's copy has only in-frame clones and lacks some. The repertoire holds roughly 76,000 clones, with 75% to 95% as singletons. Germline CDR1 and CDR2: SQVTM and ANQGSEA. This CDR3 has 14 amino acids. Trimming shortened V by 5 bases and J by 0 bases, and 14 bases separated the two germline ends. This clonotype originated in a woman aged 55-69 years with active COVID-19. The sequenced material came from peripheral blood. This chain connects TRBV29-1 to TRBJ2-7, with D perhaps matching TRBD1 (6 bases). This CDR3 is CSVLYQGNSYEQYF. CDR3 nucleotide sequence: TGCAGCGTTCTATATCAGGGGAACTCCTACGAGCAGTACTTC.